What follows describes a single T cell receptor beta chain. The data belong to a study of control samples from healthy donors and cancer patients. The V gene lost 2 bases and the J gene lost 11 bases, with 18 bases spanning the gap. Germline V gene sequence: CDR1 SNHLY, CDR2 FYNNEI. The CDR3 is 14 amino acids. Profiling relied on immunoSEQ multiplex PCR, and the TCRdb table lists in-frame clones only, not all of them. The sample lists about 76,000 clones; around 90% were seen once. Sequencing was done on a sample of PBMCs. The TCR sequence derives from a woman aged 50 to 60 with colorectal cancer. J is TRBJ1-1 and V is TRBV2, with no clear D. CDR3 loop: CASSENLGSGEAFF. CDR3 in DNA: TGTGCCAGCAGTGAAAATTTGGGGTCGGGTGAGGCTTTCTTT.